The rows below give T cell receptor beta chains drawn from one sample of a study of STAT5B mutations in CD4+ large granular lymphocyte leukemia. Profiled with immunoSEQ multiplex PCR; TCRdb holds only in-frame clones, not every one. Of 25,000 to 35,000 clones in the sample, roughly 77% were seen once. The sample comprised CD4+ T cells from blood buffy coats. The receptors were gathered from a human donor in good health. Both conserved end residues are part of each CDR3. The order of the fields is CDR3 DNA, CDR3 protein, clone size, J gene, D gene, V gene. A D gene is named only where the DNA matches it firmly. Not every row has a clone size; where given, it reads once, few, many or a size class.

TGTGCCAGCAGCTTAGGTGGACAGGGGGCCTCCGAGCAGTACTTC	CASSLGGQGASEQYF	.	TRBJ2-7	TRBD1	TRBV7-2
TGTGCCATTCTAACACAGGGCTTC	CAILTQGF	.	TRBJ1-2	.	TRBV19
TGTGCCAGCAGCCCTAGCGGGGGGTTCCAAGAGACCCAGTACTTC	CASSPSGGFQETQYF	few	TRBJ2-5	TRBD2	TRBV28
TGTGCCAGCAGCATAGGGTACAGGTCCTACGAGCAGTACTTC	CASSIGYRSYEQYF	few	TRBJ2-7	.	TRBV21-1
TGTGCCAGCAGCCAAGACAAGCCGGGCACGGAGAACACTGAAGCTTTCTTT	CASSQDKPGTENTEAFF	few	TRBJ1-1	.	TRBV4-2
TGTGCCAGCAGTGAAGAGCCCAGGGGTTACTATGGCTACACCTTC	CASSEEPRGYYGYTF	.	TRBJ1-2	.	TRBV6-1
TGTGCCAGCAGTTACCAAGCGGGGGGGAACACCGGGGAGCTGTTTTTT	CASSYQAGGNTGELFF	.	TRBJ2-2	TRBD2	TRBV6-6
TGTGCCAGCAGTTACCCTATGAACACTGAAGCTTTCTTT	CASSYPMNTEAFF	.	TRBJ1-1	.	TRBV6-6
TGTGCCAGCAGGCGACCTCAGGGACGGGATGGCTACACCTTC	CASRRPQGRDGYTF	.	TRBJ1-2	.	TRBV7-2
TGTGCCTGGAGTCGACAGGGAACCGGGGAGCTGTTTTTT	CAWSRQGTGELFF	.	TRBJ2-2	TRBD1	TRBV30
TGTGCCAGCAAAACCGGGACAGCCACAGTCAATGAGCAGTTCTTC	CASKTGTATVNEQFF	.	TRBJ2-1	TRBD1	TRBV11-2
TGTGCCAGCAGCTTATCAGGGGCATCGGTTAATTCACCCCTCCACTTT	CASSLSGASVNSPLHF	few	TRBJ1-6	.	TRBV7-6
TGTGCCGGACGGACTAGCGGGGGCACAGATACGCAGTATTTT	CAGRTSGGTDTQYF	.	TRBJ2-3	TRBD2	TRBV9
TGTGCCAGCAGCCCTGGAGGCCGAGGCGGCTACACCTTC	CASSPGGRGGYTF	.	TRBJ1-2	.	TRBV5-5
TGCGCCAGCAGCTCGACAGGAACCAAAAACATTCAGTACTTC	CASSSTGTKNIQYF	few	TRBJ2-4	.	TRBV5-1
TGTGCCAGCAGCTGGCAGGGGGAAGAGACCCAGTACTTC	CASSWQGEETQYF	.	TRBJ2-5	TRBD1	TRBV5-4
TGTGCCAGCAGCTCATGGACTAGCGGGGGCTACGAGCAGTACTTC	CASSSWTSGGYEQYF	.	TRBJ2-7	TRBD2	TRBV11-2
TGCGCCAGCAGTAGACAGTCGAACACTGAAGCTTTCTTT	CASSRQSNTEAFF	few	TRBJ1-1	.	TRBV10-2
TGTGCCAGCAGCTTATTCCAGGGGGAAGGCACTGAAGCTTTCTTT	CASSLFQGEGTEAFF	.	TRBJ1-1	TRBD1	TRBV7-9
TGTGCCAGCAGCTTAGATTTACAGGGGCGAGAGCAGTACTTC	CASSLDLQGREQYF	.	TRBJ2-7	TRBD1	TRBV11-2
TGCGCCAGCAGCTTGGCCGGAGGGTACTATGGCTACACCTTC	CASSLAGGYYGYTF	.	TRBJ1-2	.	TRBV5-1
TGTGCCAGTATAAGCAACTCTGGGGCCAACGTCCTGACTTTC	CASISNSGANVLTF	few	TRBJ2-6	.	TRBV19
TGTGCCAGCAGTTTTATACCGGGGGAAGGGAATTCACCCCTCCACTTT	CASSFIPGEGNSPLHF	.	TRBJ1-6	.	TRBV6-5
TGTGCCACCCTAGCGGGGGATCCCGACAATGAGCAGTTCTTC	CATLAGDPDNEQFF	.	TRBJ2-1	TRBD2	TRBV10-3
TGTGCCAGCAGGGGGGGGTCGGTAACGATGGGAGGCTACACCTTC	CASRGGSVTMGGYTF	.	TRBJ1-2	.	TRBV2
TGTGCCAGCAGCGTAGCGGGCAGGGCCCTTACAACTAATGAAAAACTGTTTTTT	CASSVAGRALTTNEKLFF	.	TRBJ1-4	.	TRBV9
TGTGCCAGCAGCCCGACAGGGAGAGCTAACTATGGCTACACCTTC	CASSPTGRANYGYTF	.	TRBJ1-2	TRBD1	TRBV5-6
TGTGCCAGCAGGAACAGGGGTGGTGATTATGGCTACACCTTC	CASRNRGGDYGYTF	.	TRBJ1-2	.	TRBV21-1
TGTGCCAGCAGCGGGGTGACTAGCGGGGGCTCCAGTGAGCAGTTCTTC	CASSGVTSGGSSEQFF	.	TRBJ2-1	TRBD2	TRBV9
TGTGCCAGCAGCTTAGATGGGCCAGGGGCTACTGAAAAACTGTTTTTT	CASSLDGPGATEKLFF	.	TRBJ1-4	.	TRBV7-2
TGTGCCAGCAGTACTACTGCAGGGGAGTATAGCAATCAGCCCCAGCATTTT	CASSTTAGEYSNQPQHF	.	TRBJ1-5	.	TRBV7-9
TGTGCCAGCAGCTTAGGAACCTCTGAAGCTTTCTTT	CASSLGTSEAFF	.	TRBJ1-1	.	TRBV7-8
TGTGCCAGCAGCTTAGTTTCAGGTCCTAATTCACCCCTCCACTTT	CASSLVSGPNSPLHF	.	TRBJ1-6	.	TRBV7-8
TGTGCCAGCCGGACAGGGGAGACAAACACTGAAGCTTTCTTT	CASRTGETNTEAFF	.	TRBJ1-1	TRBD1	TRBV19
TGCGCCAGCAGCCGCCCCGGGACCGACTCTGGAAACACCATATATTTT	CASSRPGTDSGNTIYF	.	TRBJ1-3	.	TRBV4-1
TGTGCCAGCTCACCCCAGGGGGGCGCAAACACTGAAGCTTTCTTT	CASSPQGGANTEAFF	few	TRBJ1-1	TRBD1	TRBV18
TGTGCCTGGGGCCTCGGGACAGGGGGCTATGGCTACACCTTC	CAWGLGTGGYGYTF	few	TRBJ1-2	TRBD1	TRBV30
TGTGCCAGCAGTGTGGACAGAGGCACCGGGGAGCTGTTTTTT	CASSVDRGTGELFF	few	TRBJ2-2	.	TRBV2
TGTGCCAGCTCACCACGGGGACAGGCTCGAGAGCAGTACTTC	CASSPRGQAREQYF	.	TRBJ2-7	TRBD1	TRBV18
TGTGCCAGCAGCTTAAATAGCGGGGGGATCAATGAGCAGTTCTTC	CASSLNSGGINEQFF	few	TRBJ2-1	TRBD2	TRBV7-3
TGTGCCAGCACCCTCTCGAGGAGGGCTTCTGGCTACACCTTC	CASTLSRRASGYTF	.	TRBJ1-2	.	TRBV2
TGTGCCAGCAGTTACTCTTGGACAGGGGACTCTCCTCAGTACTTC	CASSYSWTGDSPQYF	few	TRBJ2-4	TRBD1	TRBV6-5
TGTGCCAGCAGCCCTAACGCTGGCACCGGGGAGCTGTTTTTT	CASSPNAGTGELFF	.	TRBJ2-2	.	TRBV5-4
TGTGCCAGTAGTATCCAGACAGGGGGCCGCAATCAGCCCCAGCATTTT	CASSIQTGGRNQPQHF	few	TRBJ1-5	TRBD1	TRBV19
TGCGCCAGCAGCCAAGAGGCAGGGATAAACTACGAGCAGTACTTC	CASSQEAGINYEQYF	.	TRBJ2-7	.	TRBV4-1
TGTGCCAGCAGCCAAGGGGTCAGGGGTGATGGCTACACCTTC	CASSQGVRGDGYTF	.	TRBJ1-2	.	TRBV7-3
TGTGCCAGCAGCCATAATAATCAGCCCCAGCATTTT	CASSHNNQPQHF	few	TRBJ1-5	.	TRBV5-6